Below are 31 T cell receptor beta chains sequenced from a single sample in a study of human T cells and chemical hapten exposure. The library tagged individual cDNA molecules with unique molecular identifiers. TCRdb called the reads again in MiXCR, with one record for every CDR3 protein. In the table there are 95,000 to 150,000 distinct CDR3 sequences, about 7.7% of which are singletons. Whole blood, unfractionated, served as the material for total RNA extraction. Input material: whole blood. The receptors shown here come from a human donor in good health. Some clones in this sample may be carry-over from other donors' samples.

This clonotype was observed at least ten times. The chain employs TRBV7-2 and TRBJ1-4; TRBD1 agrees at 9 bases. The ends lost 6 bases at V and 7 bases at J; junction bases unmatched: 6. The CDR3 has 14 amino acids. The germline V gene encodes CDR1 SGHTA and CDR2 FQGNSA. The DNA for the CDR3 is TGTGCCAGCAGTCACCGGGACAGGGTTGAAAAACTGTTTTTT. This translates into CASSHRDRVEKLFF. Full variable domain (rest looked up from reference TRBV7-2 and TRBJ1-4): GAGVSQSPSNKVTEKGKDVELRCDPISGHTALYWYRQSLGQGLEFLIYFQGNSAPDKSGLPSDRFSAERTGGSVSTLTIQRTQQEDSAVYLCASSHRDRVEKLFFGSGTQLSVL.

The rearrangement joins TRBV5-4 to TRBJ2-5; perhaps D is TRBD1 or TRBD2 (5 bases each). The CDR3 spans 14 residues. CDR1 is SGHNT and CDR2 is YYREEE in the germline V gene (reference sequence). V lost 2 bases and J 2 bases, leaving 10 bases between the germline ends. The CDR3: CASSFGTRQETQYF. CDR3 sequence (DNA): TGTGCCAGCAGCTTTGGGACCAGACAAGAGACCCAGTACTTC.

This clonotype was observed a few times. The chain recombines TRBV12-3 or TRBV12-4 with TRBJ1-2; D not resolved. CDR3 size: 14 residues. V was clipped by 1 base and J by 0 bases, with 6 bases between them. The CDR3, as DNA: TGTGCCAGCAGTTTAGACAGTACTAACTATGGCTACACCTTC. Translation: CASSLDSTNYGYTF.

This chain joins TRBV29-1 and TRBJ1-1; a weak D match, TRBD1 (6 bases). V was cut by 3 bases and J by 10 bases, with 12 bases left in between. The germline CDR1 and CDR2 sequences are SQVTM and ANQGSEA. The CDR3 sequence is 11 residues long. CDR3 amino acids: CSVEGGGGAFF. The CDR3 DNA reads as TGCAGCGTTGAGGGGGGGGGCGGAGCTTTCTTT.

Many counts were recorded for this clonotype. CDR3 DNA: TGTGCCAGCCGTCCAGGGGGCTCCTACAATGAGCAGTTCTTC. It specifies CASRPGGSYNEQFF. The chain uses TRBV12-3 or TRBV12-4 and TRBJ2-1; 7 bases fit TRBD1. This CDR3 is built from 14 residues. The J segment lost 0 bases and the V segment lost 8 bases, leaving 4 bases of the junction unmatched.

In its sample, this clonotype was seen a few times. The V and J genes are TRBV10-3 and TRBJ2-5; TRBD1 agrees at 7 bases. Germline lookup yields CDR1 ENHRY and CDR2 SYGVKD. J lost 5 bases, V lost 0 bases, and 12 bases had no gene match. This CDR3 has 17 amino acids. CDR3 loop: CAISESRDRVGRETQYF. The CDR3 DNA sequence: TGTGCCATCAGTGAGTCTCGGGACAGAGTGGGTCGTGAGACCCAGTACTTC.

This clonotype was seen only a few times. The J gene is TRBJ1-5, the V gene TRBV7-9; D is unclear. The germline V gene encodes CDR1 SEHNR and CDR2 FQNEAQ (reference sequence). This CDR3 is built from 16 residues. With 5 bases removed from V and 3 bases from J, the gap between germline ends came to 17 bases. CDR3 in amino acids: CASSGGLGKDNQPQHF. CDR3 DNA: TGTGCCAGCAGCGGCGGTCTGGGCAAAGACAATCAGCCCCAGCATTTT.

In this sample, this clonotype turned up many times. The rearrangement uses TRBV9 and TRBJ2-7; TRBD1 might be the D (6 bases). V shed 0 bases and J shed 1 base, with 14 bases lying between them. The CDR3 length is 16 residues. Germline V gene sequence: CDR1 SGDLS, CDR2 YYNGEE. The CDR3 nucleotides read TGTGCCAGCAGCGTAGAGGTGGGGGCTCTGTCCTACGAGCAGTACTTC. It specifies CASSVEVGALSYEQYF.

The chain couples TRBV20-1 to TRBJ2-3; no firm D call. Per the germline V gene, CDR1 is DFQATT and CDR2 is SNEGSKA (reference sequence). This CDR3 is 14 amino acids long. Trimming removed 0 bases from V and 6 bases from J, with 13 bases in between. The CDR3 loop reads CSARDRRSVDTQYF. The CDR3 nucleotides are TGCAGTGCTAGAGACAGGCGGAGCGTGGATACGCAGTATTTT.

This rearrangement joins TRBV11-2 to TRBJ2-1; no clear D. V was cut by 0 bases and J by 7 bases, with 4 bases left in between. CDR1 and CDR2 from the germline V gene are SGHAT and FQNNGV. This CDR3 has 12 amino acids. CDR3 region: CASSLEANEQFF. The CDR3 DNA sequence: TGTGCCAGCAGCTTAGAAGCGAATGAGCAGTTCTTC.

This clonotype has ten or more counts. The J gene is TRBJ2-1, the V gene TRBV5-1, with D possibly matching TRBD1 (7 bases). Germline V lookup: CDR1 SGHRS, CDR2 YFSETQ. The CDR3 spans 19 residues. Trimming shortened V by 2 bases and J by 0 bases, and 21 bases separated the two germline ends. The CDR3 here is CASSLMAGGISGSYNEQFF. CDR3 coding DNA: TGCGCCAGCAGCTTAATGGCAGGGGGTATTAGCGGCTCCTACAATGAGCAGTTCTTC.

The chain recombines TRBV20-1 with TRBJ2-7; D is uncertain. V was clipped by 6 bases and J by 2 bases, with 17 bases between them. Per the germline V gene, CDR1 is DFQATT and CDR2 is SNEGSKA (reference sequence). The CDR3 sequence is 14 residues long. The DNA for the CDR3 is TGCAGTGCCGTCAAGGTAACCTCGGCCTACGAGCAGTACTTC. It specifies CSAVKVTSAYEQYF.

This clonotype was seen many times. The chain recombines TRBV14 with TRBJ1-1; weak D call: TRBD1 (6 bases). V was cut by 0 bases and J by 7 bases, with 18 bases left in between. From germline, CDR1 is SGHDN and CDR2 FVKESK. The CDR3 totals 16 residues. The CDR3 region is CASSQDRNDRRVEAFF. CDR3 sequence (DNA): TGTGCCAGCAGCCAAGATCGAAATGACAGGAGGGTTGAAGCTTTCTTT.

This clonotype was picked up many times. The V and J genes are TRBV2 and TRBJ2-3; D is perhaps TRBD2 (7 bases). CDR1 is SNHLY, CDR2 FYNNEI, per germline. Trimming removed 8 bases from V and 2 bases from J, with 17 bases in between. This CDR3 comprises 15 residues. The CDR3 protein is CASVPRGTNTDTQYF. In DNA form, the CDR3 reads TGTGCCAGCGTCCCAAGGGGGACTAACACAGATACGCAGTATTTT.

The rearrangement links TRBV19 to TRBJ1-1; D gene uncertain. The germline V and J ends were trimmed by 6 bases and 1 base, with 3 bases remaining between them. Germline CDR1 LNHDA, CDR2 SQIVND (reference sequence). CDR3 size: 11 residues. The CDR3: CASRTNTEAFF. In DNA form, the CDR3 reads TGTGCCAGTAGGACGAACACTGAAGCTTTCTTT.

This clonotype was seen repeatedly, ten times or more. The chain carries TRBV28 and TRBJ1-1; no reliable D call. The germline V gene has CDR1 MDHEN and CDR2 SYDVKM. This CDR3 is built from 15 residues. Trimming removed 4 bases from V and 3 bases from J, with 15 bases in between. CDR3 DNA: TGTGCCAGCAGTTCCCCGACACCCCCTTACACTGAAGCTTTCTTT. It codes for CASSSPTPPYTEAFF.

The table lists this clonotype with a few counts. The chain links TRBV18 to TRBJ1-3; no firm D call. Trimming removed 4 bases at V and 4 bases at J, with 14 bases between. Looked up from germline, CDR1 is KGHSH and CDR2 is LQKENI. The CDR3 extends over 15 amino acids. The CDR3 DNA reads TGTGCCAGCTCACTCCCGGGAACTCTGGGAAACACCATATATTTT. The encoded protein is CASSLPGTLGNTIYF.

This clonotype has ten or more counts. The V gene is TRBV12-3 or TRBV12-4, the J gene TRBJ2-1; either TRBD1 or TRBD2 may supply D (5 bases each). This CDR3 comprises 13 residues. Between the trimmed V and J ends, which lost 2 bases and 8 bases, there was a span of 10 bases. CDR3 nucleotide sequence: TGTGCCAGCAGTTTACAGGGTAGCGATGAGCAGTTCTTC. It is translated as CASSLQGSDEQFF.

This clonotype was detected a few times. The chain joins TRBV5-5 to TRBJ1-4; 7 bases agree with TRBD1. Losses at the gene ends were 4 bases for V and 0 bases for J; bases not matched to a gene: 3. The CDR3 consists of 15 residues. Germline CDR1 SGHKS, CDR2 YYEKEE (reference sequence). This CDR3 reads CASSPTGATNEKLFF. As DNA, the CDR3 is TGTGCCAGCAGCCCCACAGGGGCAACTAATGAAAAACTGTTTTTT.

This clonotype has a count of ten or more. The CDR3 region has the DNA TGTGCCAGCAGCTTAGATCCAAGCTCCTACAATGAGCAGTTCTTC. The encoded protein is CASSLDPSSYNEQFF. The chain couples TRBV11-2 to TRBJ2-1; D unresolved. Trimming pared 0 bases from V and 0 bases from J, leaving 6 bases between. The CDR3 sequence is 15 residues long. Looked up from germline, CDR1 is SGHAT and CDR2 is FQNNGV.

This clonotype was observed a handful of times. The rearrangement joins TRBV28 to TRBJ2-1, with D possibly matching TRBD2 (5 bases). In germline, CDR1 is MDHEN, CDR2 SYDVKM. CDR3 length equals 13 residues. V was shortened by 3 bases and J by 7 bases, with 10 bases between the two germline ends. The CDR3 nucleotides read TGTGCCAGCAGTTTGCGGGTGTCGAATGAGCAGTTCTTC. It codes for CASSLRVSNEQFF.

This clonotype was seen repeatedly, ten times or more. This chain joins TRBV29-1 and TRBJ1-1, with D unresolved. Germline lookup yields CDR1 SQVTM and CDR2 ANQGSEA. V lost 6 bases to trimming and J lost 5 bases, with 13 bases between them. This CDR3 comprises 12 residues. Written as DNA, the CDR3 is TGCAGCGTCCCGGACCCTTCTACTGAAGCTTTCTTT. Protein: CSVPDPSTEAFF.

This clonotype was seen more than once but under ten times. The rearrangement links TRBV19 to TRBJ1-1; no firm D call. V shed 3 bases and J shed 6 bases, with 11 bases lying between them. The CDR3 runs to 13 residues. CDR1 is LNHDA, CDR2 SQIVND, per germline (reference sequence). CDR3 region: CASSMAGFAEAFF. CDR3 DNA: TGTGCCAGTAGTATGGCGGGGTTTGCTGAAGCTTTCTTT. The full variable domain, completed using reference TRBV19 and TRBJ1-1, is DGGITQSPKYLFRKEGQNVTLSCEQNLNHDAMYWYRQDPGQGLRLIYYSQIVNDFQKGDIAEGYSVSREKKESFPLTVTSAQKNPTAFYLCASSMAGFAEAFFGQGTRLTVV.

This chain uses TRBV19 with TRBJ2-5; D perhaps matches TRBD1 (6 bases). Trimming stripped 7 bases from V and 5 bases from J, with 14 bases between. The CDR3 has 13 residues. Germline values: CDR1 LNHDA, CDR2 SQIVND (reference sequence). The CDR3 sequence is CASMAGVRETQYF. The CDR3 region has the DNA TGTGCCAGTATGGCAGGGGTCCGCGAGACCCAGTACTTC.

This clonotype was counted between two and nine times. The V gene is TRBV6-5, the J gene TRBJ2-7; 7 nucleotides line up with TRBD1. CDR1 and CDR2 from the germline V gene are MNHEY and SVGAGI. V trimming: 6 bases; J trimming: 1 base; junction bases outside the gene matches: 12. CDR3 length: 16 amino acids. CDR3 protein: CASSEGRQGASYEQYF. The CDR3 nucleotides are TGTGCCAGCAGCGAAGGGCGACAGGGCGCTTCCTACGAGCAGTACTTC.

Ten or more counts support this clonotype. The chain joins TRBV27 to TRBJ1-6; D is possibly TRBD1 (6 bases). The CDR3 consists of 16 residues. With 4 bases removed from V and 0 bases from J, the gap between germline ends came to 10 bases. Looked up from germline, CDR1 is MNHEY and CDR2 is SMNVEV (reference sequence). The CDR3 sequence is CASSSGQSSYNSPLHF. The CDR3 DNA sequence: TGTGCCAGCAGTTCCGGACAGAGCTCCTATAATTCACCCCTCCACTTT.

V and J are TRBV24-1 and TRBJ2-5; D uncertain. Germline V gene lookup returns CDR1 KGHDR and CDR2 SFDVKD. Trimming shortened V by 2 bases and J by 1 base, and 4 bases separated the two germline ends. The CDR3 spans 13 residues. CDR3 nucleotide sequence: TGTGCCACCAGTGATTCCAGCCAAGAGACCCAGTACTTC. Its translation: CATSDSSQETQYF.

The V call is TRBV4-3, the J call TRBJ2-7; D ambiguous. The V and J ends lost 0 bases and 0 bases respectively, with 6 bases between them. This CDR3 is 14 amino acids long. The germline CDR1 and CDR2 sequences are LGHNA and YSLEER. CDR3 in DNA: TGCGCCAGCAGCCAAGATTCAGCCTCCTACGAGCAGTACTTC. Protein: CASSQDSASYEQYF.

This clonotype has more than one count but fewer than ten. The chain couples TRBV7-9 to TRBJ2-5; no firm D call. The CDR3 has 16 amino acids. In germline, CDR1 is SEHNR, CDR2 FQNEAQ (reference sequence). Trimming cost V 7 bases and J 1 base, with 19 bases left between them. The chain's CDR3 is CASTIQGPVFQETQYF. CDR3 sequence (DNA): TGTGCCAGCACCATACAAGGCCCGGTTTTCCAAGAGACCCAGTACTTC.

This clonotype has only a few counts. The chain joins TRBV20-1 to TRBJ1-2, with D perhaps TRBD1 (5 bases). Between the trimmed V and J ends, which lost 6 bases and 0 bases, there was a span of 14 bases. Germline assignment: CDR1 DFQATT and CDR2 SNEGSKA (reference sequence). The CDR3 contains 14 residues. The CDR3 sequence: CSAFAGRTNYGYTF. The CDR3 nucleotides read TGCAGTGCCTTCGCGGGGCGGACTAACTATGGCTACACCTTC.

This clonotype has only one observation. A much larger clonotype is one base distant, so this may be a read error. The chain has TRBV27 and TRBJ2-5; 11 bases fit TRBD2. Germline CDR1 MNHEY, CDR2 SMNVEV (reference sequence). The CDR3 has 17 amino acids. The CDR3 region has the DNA TGTGCCAGCAGTTCCCCCCTAGCGGGGGGACGGAATGGGACCCAGTGCTTC. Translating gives CASSSPLAGGRNGTQCF.